The 15 T cell receptor beta chains given below trace back to one sample, sequenced in a study of a mutant IDH1 vaccine in newly diagnosed glioma. Documented time point: week 5, during vaccination. Topical imiquimod accompanied each vaccine dose, which consisted of 300 ug of mutant IDH1 20-mer peptide. Here immunoSEQ multiplex PCR was the method, and the copy in TCRdb shows in-frame clones only, minus some. The table lists 75,000 to 85,000 clones, about 91% of them singletons, with roughly 0.5% in the top ten. Their target antigens are unknown. This specimen was PBMCs, taken from a glioma patient whose treatment included an IDH1 peptide vaccine. Receptor source: a woman aged 50 to 65 with glioma.

This chain uses TRBV27 with TRBJ2-3; D possibly corresponds to TRBD1 (6 bases). Per the germline V gene, CDR1 is MNHEY and CDR2 is SMNVEV (reference sequence). The CDR3 runs to 15 residues. V was shortened by 3 bases and J by 3 bases, with 13 bases between the two germline ends. The CDR3 coding sequence is TGTGCCAGCAGTTTGGGGGACACTACAACAGATACGCAGTATTTT. Protein sequence: CASSLGDTTTDTQYF.

The rearrangement joins TRBV27 to TRBJ2-7; TRBD2 matches at 7 bases. V was pared by 3 bases and J by 5 bases, with 7 bases of the junction left unmatched. The CDR3 has 14 amino acids. Germline loops: CDR1 MNHEY, CDR2 SMNVEV (reference sequence). The CDR3 is CASSFIGGSHEQYF. DNA of the CDR3: TGTGCCAGCAGTTTTATTGGCGGGAGCCACGAGCAGTACTTC.

The genes are TRBV6-5 and TRBJ2-7; 7 positions agree with TRBD2. V shed 7 bases, J shed 1 base, and the junction held 1 base outside the gene matches. There are 12 residues in the CDR3. Germline V CDR1 and CDR2: MNHEY, SVGAGI. Here the CDR3 reads CASTSGSYEQYF. The DNA for the CDR3 is TGTGCCAGCACTAGCGGTTCCTACGAGCAGTACTTC.

CDR3 region: CASSAVGSTDTQYF. Here the CDR3 DNA reads TGTGCCAGCAGCGCTGTTGGGTCAACGGATACGCAGTATTTT. The chain joins TRBV9 to TRBJ2-3, with D hard to call. Trimming removed 3 bases from V and 6 bases from J, with 14 bases in between. This CDR3 has 14 amino acids. Germline V gene data show CDR1 as SGDLS and CDR2 as YYNGEE.

The gene calls are TRBV5-6 and TRBJ2-3; D is uncertain. This CDR3 has 13 residues. Germline-derived CDR1 and CDR2 are SGHDT and YYEEEE. The V gene lost 1 base and the J gene lost 0 bases, with 3 bases spanning the gap. CDR3: CASSLLSTDTQYF. CDR3 nucleotide sequence: TGTGCCAGCAGCTTGCTGAGCACAGATACGCAGTATTTT.

In regard to this clone: This specimen includes other DNA sequences encoding the same CDR3. The chain joins TRBV4-2 to TRBJ1-3; TRBD1 might be the D (5 bases). The V and J ends lost 1 base and 4 bases respectively, with 11 bases between them. The CDR3 is made up of 15 amino acids. Germline CDR1 and CDR2: LGHNA and YNFKEQ. The CDR3 coding sequence is TGTGCCAGCAGCCAAGTATCCAGGGTAGGAAACACCATATATTTT. It codes for CASSQVSRVGNTIYF.

The V and J genes are TRBV5-1 and TRBJ1-1; D is unresolved. The V end lost 0 bases, the J end lost 4 bases, and 13 bases lay between the germline ends. Germline assignment: CDR1 SGHRS and CDR2 YFSETQ. This CDR3 spans 15 amino acids. The CDR3 reads CASSLETRGSTEAFF. The DNA for the CDR3 is TGCGCCAGCAGCTTGGAGACACGAGGCTCCACTGAAGCTTTCTTT. Variable domain in full (rest from reference TRBV5-1 and TRBJ1-1): KAGVTQTPRYLIKTRGQQVTLSCSPISGHRSVSWYQQTPGQGLQFLFEYFSETQRNKGNFPGRFSGRQFSNSRSEMNVSTLELGDSALYLCASSLETRGSTEAFFGQGTRLTVV.

The J gene is TRBJ2-3, the V gene TRBV18, with 11 bases identical to TRBD2. Per germline, CDR1 KGHSH and CDR2 LQKENI. This CDR3 comprises 15 residues. V shed 2 bases and J 8 bases; nucleotides not matched to a gene: 6. In DNA form, the CDR3 reads TGTGCCAGCTCACCAGAACTAGCGGGAGAAGCTACGCAGTATTTT. Amino acids: CASSPELAGEATQYF.

The count of this clone is one. The chain carries TRBV15 and TRBJ2-1; D might be TRBD2 (8 bases). Trimming pared 5 bases from V and 3 bases from J, leaving 17 bases between. The V gene's germline CDR1 is LNHNV and CDR2 YYDKDF (reference sequence). This CDR3 is 16 amino acids long. This CDR3 reads CATSPGGSGDYNEQFF. CDR3 nucleotides: TGTGCCACCAGCCCAGGGGGTAGCGGGGACTACAATGAGCAGTTCTTC.

V is TRBV7-9 and J is TRBJ2-1, with D possibly TRBD2 on 5 matching bases. The CDR3 contains 12 residues. V shed 2 bases and J shed 10 bases, with 9 bases lying between them. Germline-derived CDR1 and CDR2 are SEHNR and FQNEAQ (reference sequence). DNA of the CDR3: TGTGCCAGCAGCTTAACCGGGGTGGAGCAGTTCTTC. It yields the protein CASSLTGVEQFF.

The chain recombines TRBV21-1 with TRBJ2-4; TRBD2, as called in the table, went unchecked against the DNA. TRBV21-1 is a documented pseudogene. This CDR3 has 17 residues. CDR3 in amino acids: CASSKGNRPGGKNIQYF. CDR3 in DNA: TGTGCCAGCAGCAAAGGAAACAGGCCGGGGGGCAAAAACATTCAGTACTTC.

The chain has TRBV28 and TRBJ1-5; D might be TRBD1 (5 bases). Trimming took 3 bases from V and 8 from J, leaving 17 bases between them. CDR3 size: 15 residues. Germline lookup yields CDR1 MDHEN and CDR2 SYDVKM. The CDR3 loop reads CASSFGRVRVKPQHF. CDR3 nucleotide sequence: TGTGCCAGCAGTTTCGGCAGGGTTCGTGTAAAGCCCCAGCATTTT.

The gene calls are TRBV5-4 and TRBJ2-5; the D is unclear. This CDR3 spans 13 amino acids. Trimming took 0 bases from V and 2 from J, leaving 5 bases between them. Germline V gene sequence: CDR1 SGHNT, CDR2 YYREEE (reference sequence). The chain's CDR3 is CASSLGGQETQYF. The CDR3 DNA sequence: TGTGCCAGCAGCTTGGGGGGACAAGAGACCCAGTACTTC.

The chain has TRBV7-9 and TRBJ1-3; D unresolved. The V end was cut by 4 bases, the J end by 3 bases, with 10 bases between. This CDR3 spans 14 amino acids. Germline CDR1 SEHNR, CDR2 FQNEAQ (reference sequence). The CDR3 DNA reads TGTGCCAGCAGCTACAGCGGAAGTGGAAACACCATATATTTT. Translating it yields CASSYSGSGNTIYF.

This clone was detected only once. This chain connects TRBV30 to TRBJ2-3; 9 bases are a match to TRBD2. J was trimmed by 3 bases and V by 1 base; bases with no gene match: 8. Germline loops: CDR1 GTSNPN, CDR2 SVGIG (reference sequence). The CDR3 spans 16 residues. The CDR3 DNA reads TGTGCCTGGAGTGAAGGGCTAGCGGGATCAACAGATACGCAGTATTTT. Translated: CAWSEGLAGSTDTQYF.